This T cell receptor beta chain was recorded in a study of early T cells in non-severe SARS-CoV-2 infection. With 4 bases clipped from V and 0 bases from J, the junction kept 8 bases outside the gene matches. This CDR3 region has 16 residues. CDR1 and CDR2 (germline): SGHRS, YFSETQ. Study outcomes and limitations: Matching results from VDJdb favored anti-spike CD8 responses, leaving private and CD4 specificities undetected.

On this clonotype itself: As yet, its antigen is unknown.

Individual cDNA molecules carried attached unique molecular identifiers. One entry per CDR3 protein results from TCRdb running MiXCR on the 5' RACE reads. The top ten clones hold under 10% of a sample with around 77,000 distinct CDR3 sequences, 10% of them seen once. The clonotype comes from an adult who was a healthcare worker with PCR-confirmed SARS-CoV-2 infection or an uninfected control (not recorded which). The starting material was whole blood, obtained at baseline. The chain links TRBV5-1 to TRBJ2-3; 7 bases map to TRBD1. As DNA, the CDR3 is TGCGCCAGCAGCCCGGGGACAGTCCTAAGCACAGATACGCAGTATTTT. The encoded protein is CASSPGTVLSTDTQYF.